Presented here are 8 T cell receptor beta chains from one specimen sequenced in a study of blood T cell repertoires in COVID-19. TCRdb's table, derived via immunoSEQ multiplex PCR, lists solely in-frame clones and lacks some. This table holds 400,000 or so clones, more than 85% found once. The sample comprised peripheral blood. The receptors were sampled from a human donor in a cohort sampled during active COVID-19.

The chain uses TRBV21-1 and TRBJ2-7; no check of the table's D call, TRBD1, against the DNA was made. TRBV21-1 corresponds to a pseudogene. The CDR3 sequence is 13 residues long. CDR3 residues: CATTTGFAYEQYF. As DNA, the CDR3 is TGTGCCACCACTACAGGTTTTGCCTACGAGCAGTACTTC.

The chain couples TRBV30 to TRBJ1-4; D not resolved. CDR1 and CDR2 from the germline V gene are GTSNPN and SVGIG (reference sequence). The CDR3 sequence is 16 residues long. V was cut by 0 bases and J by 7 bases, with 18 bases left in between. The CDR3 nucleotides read TGTGCCTGGAGTGTTATGGGAGGGTCCTTTGGTGAAAAACTGTTTTTT. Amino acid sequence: CAWSVMGGSFGEKLFF.

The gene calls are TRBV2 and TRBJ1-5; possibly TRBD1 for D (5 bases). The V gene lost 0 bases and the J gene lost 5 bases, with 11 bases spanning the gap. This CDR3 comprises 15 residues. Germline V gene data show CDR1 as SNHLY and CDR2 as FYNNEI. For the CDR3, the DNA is TGTGCCAGCAGTGAAGCGAGACAGCTTGATCAGCCCCAGCATTTT. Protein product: CASSEARQLDQPQHF.

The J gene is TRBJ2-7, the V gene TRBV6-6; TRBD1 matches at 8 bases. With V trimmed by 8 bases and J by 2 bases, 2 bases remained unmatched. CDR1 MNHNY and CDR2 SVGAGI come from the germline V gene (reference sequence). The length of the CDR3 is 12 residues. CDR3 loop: CASLGQAYEQYF. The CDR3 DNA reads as TGTGCCAGCCTGGGACAGGCCTACGAGCAGTACTTC.

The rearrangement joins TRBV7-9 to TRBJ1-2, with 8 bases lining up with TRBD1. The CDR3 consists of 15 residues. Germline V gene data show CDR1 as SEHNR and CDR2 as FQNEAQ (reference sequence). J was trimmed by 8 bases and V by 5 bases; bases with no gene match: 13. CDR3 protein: CASSGLSGTGDGYTF. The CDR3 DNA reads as TGTGCCAGCAGCGGGCTATCCGGGACAGGAGACGGCTACACCTTC.

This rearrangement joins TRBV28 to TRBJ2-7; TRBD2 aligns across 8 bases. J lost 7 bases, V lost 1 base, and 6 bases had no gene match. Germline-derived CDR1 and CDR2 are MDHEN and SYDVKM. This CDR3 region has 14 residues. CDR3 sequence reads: CASSLSIAGQEQYF. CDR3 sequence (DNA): TGTGCCAGCAGTTTATCGATAGCGGGACAAGAGCAGTACTTC.

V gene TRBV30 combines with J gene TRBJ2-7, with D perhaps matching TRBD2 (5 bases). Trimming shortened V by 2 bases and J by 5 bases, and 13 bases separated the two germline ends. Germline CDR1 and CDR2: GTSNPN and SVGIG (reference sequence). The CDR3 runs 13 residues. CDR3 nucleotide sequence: TGTGCCTGGAGTACCATTTTCGGGGACGAGCAGTACTTC. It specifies CAWSTIFGDEQYF.

CDR3 residues: CASSPGGPLNNEQFF. CDR3 DNA sequence: TGTGCCAGCAGTCCAGGCGGGCCCTTGAACAATGAGCAGTTCTTC. This chain joins TRBV28 and TRBJ2-1; possibly TRBD2 for D (5 bases). This CDR3 has 15 residues. Germline V CDR1 and CDR2: MDHEN, SYDVKM. Trimming shortened V by 5 bases and J by 5 bases, and 16 bases separated the two germline ends.